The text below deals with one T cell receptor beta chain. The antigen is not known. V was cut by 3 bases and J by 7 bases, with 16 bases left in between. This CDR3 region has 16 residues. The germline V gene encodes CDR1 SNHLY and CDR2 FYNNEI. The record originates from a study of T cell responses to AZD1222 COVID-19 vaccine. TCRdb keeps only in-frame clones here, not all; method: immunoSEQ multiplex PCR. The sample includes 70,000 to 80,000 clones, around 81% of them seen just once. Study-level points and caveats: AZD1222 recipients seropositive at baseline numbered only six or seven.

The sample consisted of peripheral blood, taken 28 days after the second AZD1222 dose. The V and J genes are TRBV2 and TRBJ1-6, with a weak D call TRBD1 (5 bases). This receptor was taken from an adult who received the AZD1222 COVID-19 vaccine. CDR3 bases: TGTGCCAGCAGTGAGTCGGGAGGGGAGAGGAATTCACCCCTCCACTTT. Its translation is CASSESGGERNSPLHF.